These T cell receptor beta chains were read from a single sample in a study of cytomegalovirus exposure and HLA in healthy donors. The repertoire was sequenced with immunoSEQ multiplex PCR; TCRdb's copy has only in-frame clones and lacks some. The table shows around 200,000 clones, with more than 75% occurring only once. Sequencing was carried out using PBMCs. The receptors derive from a young woman in good health and CMV-seronegative. The CDR3 runs from the conserved cysteine through the conserved F or W. D genes are given only for firm matches. Clone size appears in some rows only: once, few, many, or a class for an expanded clone.

v_gene,abundance,j_gene,d_gene,CDR3aa,CDR3nt
TRBV5-1,-,TRBJ2-7,-,CASSLSVSNEQYF,TGCGCCAGCAGCTTATCAGTCTCGAACGAGCAGTACTTC
TRBV5-4,-,TRBJ1-6,TRBD1,CASSLAARTGGNSPLHF,TGTGCCAGCAGCTTGGCCGCCAGGACAGGGGGTAATTCACCCCTCCACTTT
TRBV19,-,TRBJ2-2,-,CASSIFQTNTGELFF,TGTGCCAGTAGTATCTTCCAGACGAACACCGGGGAGCTGTTTTTT
TRBV7-2,-,TRBJ1-5,-,CASSSRQSNQPQHF,TGTGCCAGCAGCTCCAGACAGTCCAATCAGCCCCAGCATTTT
TRBV6-1,-,TRBJ1-6,-,CASSDSGLGNSPLHF,TGTGCCAGCAGTGATTCTGGACTGGGTAATTCACCCCTCCACTTT
TRBV19,-,TRBJ1-4,-,CASSGRTATNEKLFF,TGTGCCAGTAGTGGAAGGACAGCAACTAATGAAAAACTGTTTTTT
TRBV6-5,-,TRBJ2-7,TRBD1,CASSYSGTGNYEQYF,TGTGCCAGCAGTTACTCGGGGACAGGGAACTACGAGCAGTACTTC
TRBV7-3,-,TRBJ2-1,TRBD1,CASSSGTGDREQFF,TGTGCCAGCAGTTCCGGGACAGGGGATAGGGAGCAGTTCTTC
TRBV27,-,TRBJ1-1,-,CASSFQDSVAEAFF,TGTGCCAGCAGTTTCCAGGACAGTGTAGCTGAAGCTTTCTTT
TRBV7-2,-,TRBJ2-3,TRBD2,CASSSGLAGTDTQYF,TGTGCCAGCAGCTCGGGACTAGCTGGCACAGATACGCAGTATTTT
TRBV6-5,-,TRBJ1-4,TRBD1,CASRRGGLNEKLFF,TGTGCCAGCAGAAGAGGGGGCCTTAATGAAAAACTGTTTTTT
TRBV15,-,TRBJ1-1,-,CATSRVPRESNTEAFF,TGTGCCACCAGCAGAGTCCCGAGGGAATCGAACACTGAAGCTTTCTTT
TRBV2,few,TRBJ1-2,TRBD1,CASSKDRAWGEGYTF,TGTGCCAGCAGCAAGGACAGGGCGTGGGGGGAGGGCTACACCTTC
TRBV10-2,-,TRBJ1-2,TRBD1,CASSESWGTGGDGYTF,TGCGCCAGCAGTGAGTCTTGGGGGACAGGGGGCGATGGCTACACCTTC
TRBV5-8,-,TRBJ1-1,-,CASRFDRNTEAFF,TGTGCCAGCAGGTTCGACAGGAACACTGAAGCTTTCTTT
TRBV2,-,TRBJ2-1,TRBD2,CASKLAGGINEQFF,TGTGCCAGCAAGCTAGCGGGGGGGATCAATGAGCAGTTCTTC
TRBV2,-,TRBJ1-5,-,CASSVGRSQHF,TGTGCCAGCAGTGTGGGCAGATCCCAGCATTTT
TRBV28,-,TRBJ1-4,TRBD1,CASKPGQSNEKLFF,TGTGCCAGTAAACCGGGACAGTCTAATGAAAAACTGTTTTTT
TRBV5-6,-,TRBJ2-5,-,CASSSTSLGTQYF,TGTGCCAGCAGCTCCACGTCTCTAGGGACCCAGTACTTC
TRBV19,-,TRBJ2-1,-,CASTASRNEQFF,TGTGCCAGTACCGCTAGTCGCAATGAGCAGTTCTTC
TRBV6-5,-,TRBJ2-5,TRBD1,CASSYWTGTETQYF,TGTGCCAGCAGTTACTGGACAGGGACGGAGACCCAGTACTTC
TRBV28,-,TRBJ2-2,TRBD2,CASSETSGKNTGELFF,TGTGCCAGCAGTGAGACTAGCGGGAAAAACACCGGGGAGCTGTTTTTT
TRBV7-6,-,TRBJ1-1,-,CASSAAGGEGEAFF,TGTGCCAGCAGCGCAGCCGGCGGGGAGGGTGAAGCTTTCTTT
TRBV19,-,TRBJ2-1,-,CASSPLGGSYNEQFF,TGTGCCAGTAGTCCACTCGGGGGATCCTACAATGAGCAGTTCTTC
TRBV2,-,TRBJ1-5,TRBD1,CASSARGRVGQPQHF,TGTGCCAGCAGTGCCAGGGGGCGGGTTGGTCAGCCCCAGCATTTT
TRBV27,-,TRBJ2-1,TRBD2,CASTGLAGDNEQFF,TGTGCCAGCACCGGACTAGCGGGAGACAATGAGCAGTTCTTC
TRBV5-8,-,TRBJ1-4,-,CASSLGQRTEKLFF,TGTGCCAGCAGCTTGGGACAACGTACTGAAAAACTGTTTTTT
TRBV10-3,once,TRBJ2-3,TRBD2,CAISSRTSGGGGGTDTQYF,TGTGCCATCAGTTCAAGGACTAGCGGGGGGGGAGGGGGCACAGATACGCAGTATTTT
TRBV21-1,-,TRBJ1-5,-,CASSKEQRHQPQHF,TGTGCCAGCAGCAAGGAGCAGCGACATCAGCCCCAGCATTTT
TRBV27,once,TRBJ1-2,TRBD1,CASRTTGTGSYGYTF,TGTGCCAGCAGGACAACCGGGACAGGGTCCTATGGCTACACCTTC
TRBV28,once,TRBJ2-7,-,CASSLRGIPYEQYF,TGTGCCAGCTCCCTTCGCGGGATCCCCTACGAGCAGTACTTC
TRBV10-1,-,TRBJ2-5,-,CASSESGQTQETQYF,TGCGCCAGCAGTGAGTCTGGTCAGACACAAGAGACCCAGTACTTC
TRBV19,-,TRBJ1-5,-,CASSMIPDQPQHF,TGTGCCAGTAGTATGATCCCAGATCAGCCCCAGCATTTT
TRBV28,-,TRBJ2-7,-,CASSFGFYEQYF,TGTGCCAGCAGTTTCGGGTTCTACGAGCAGTACTTC
TRBV19,-,TRBJ2-5,-,CASTPRLTPQETQYF,TGTGCCAGTACCCCCCGATTGACACCCCAAGAGACCCAGTACTTC
TRBV27,-,TRBJ2-7,TRBD2,CASSLQSSGISYEQYF,TGTGCCAGCAGTTTACAGTCTAGCGGGATCTCCTACGAGCAGTACTTC
TRBV6-5,-,TRBJ2-1,TRBD1,CASSYSGGLAYNEQFF,TGTGCCAGCAGTTACTCAGGGGGCTTAGCCTACAATGAGCAGTTCTTC
TRBV6-5,-,TRBJ2-5,TRBD2,CASSFSLAGQETQYF,TGTGCCAGCAGTTTCTCACTAGCGGGCCAAGAGACCCAGTACTTC
TRBV7-9,-,TRBJ2-3,TRBD2,CASGTSGGPFTTDTQYF,TGTGCCAGCGGGACTAGCGGGGGTCCGTTTACCACAGATACGCAGTATTTT
TRBV7-9,-,TRBJ1-4,TRBD1,CASSLVDRVGPKLFF,TGTGCCAGCAGCTTAGTCGACAGGGTCGGGCCAAAACTGTTTTTT
TRBV20-1,-,TRBJ1-4,-,CSASMGGKLFF,TGCAGTGCTAGTATGGGGGGAAAACTGTTTTTT
TRBV11-2,-,TRBJ2-6,-,CASRLLGANVLTF,TGTGCCAGCAGACTTCTTGGGGCCAACGTCCTGACTTTC
TRBV7-2,-,TRBJ1-4,-,CASSPSWAPANEKLFF,TGTGCCAGCAGCCCTAGCTGGGCGCCGGCTAATGAAAAACTGTTTTTT
TRBV10-1,-,TRBJ1-1,TRBD1,CASSLTGMAEAFF,TGCGCCAGCAGCCTGACAGGGATGGCTGAAGCTTTCTTT
TRBV29-1,once,TRBJ1-1,TRBD1,CSVDLRQGTTEAFF,TGCAGCGTTGACCTTCGACAGGGGACCACTGAAGCTTTCTTT
TRBV25-1,-,TRBJ2-1,TRBD2,CASGPSGGAENEQFF,TGTGCCAGCGGTCCTAGCGGGGGGGCGGAAAATGAGCAGTTCTTC
TRBV5-8,once,TRBJ2-1,-,CASSRGLLSYNEQFF,TGTGCCAGCAGCCGTGGACTCTTGTCCTACAATGAGCAGTTCTTC
TRBV28,-,TRBJ1-3,-,CASSKLSGNTIYF,TGTGCCAGCAGTAAGCTCTCTGGAAACACCATATATTTT
TRBV6-1,-,TRBJ2-1,-,CASSEEGVLGYNEQFF,TGTGCCAGCAGTGAAGAGGGGGTACTGGGTTACAATGAGCAGTTCTTC
TRBV5-6,-,TRBJ2-7,-,CASSSSGTHYEQYF,TGTGCCAGCAGTTCTTCCGGGACACATTACGAGCAGTACTTC
TRBV29-1,-,TRBJ2-7,TRBD1,CSVEGQGHYEQYF,TGCAGCGTTGAGGGACAGGGTCACTACGAGCAGTACTTC
TRBV6-6,-,TRBJ2-1,-,CASRSLAQSFNEQFF,TGTGCCAGCAGGTCTCTAGCGCAATCCTTCAATGAGCAGTTCTTC
TRBV27,-,TRBJ1-2,-,CASGQSLYGYTF,TGTGCCAGCGGACAAAGTTTGTATGGCTACACCTTC
TRBV5-1,-,TRBJ2-5,-,CASSSGLRPARVQETQYF,TGCGCCAGCAGCTCAGGACTTAGACCAGCGCGGGTCCAAGAGACCCAGTACTTC
TRBV5-1,-,TRBJ2-1,-,CASSLEGASYNEQFF,TGCGCCAGCAGCTTGGAGGGAGCCTCCTACAATGAGCAGTTCTTC
TRBV11-2,-,TRBJ1-4,-,CASSSGPGEKLFF,TGTGCCAGCAGCTCGGGTCCAGGGGAAAAACTGTTTTTT
TRBV9,-,TRBJ2-2,TRBD2,CASSVAGTSYLGELFF,TGTGCCAGCAGCGTAGCAGGGACTAGTTATCTCGGGGAGCTGTTTTTT
TRBV7-2,-,TRBJ2-7,TRBD1,CASSLKRDRAAYEQYF,TGTGCCAGCAGCCTAAAACGGGACAGGGCAGCCTACGAGCAGTACTTC
TRBV7-2,-,TRBJ2-1,TRBD2,CASSLAGTSGRNEQFF,TGTGCCAGCAGCTTAGCCGGGACTAGCGGGAGAAATGAGCAGTTCTTC